This TCR beta chain appears in the sequencing data of a study of control samples from healthy donors and cancer patients (dated by TCRdb to the early 2020s). A remark on this clone: What antigen it recognizes has not been identified. No clone much larger than this one lies a single base away; base qualities are absent.

Libraries were made using the immunoSEQ multiplex PCR assay. TCRdb limited this immuneACCESS table to in-frame rearrangements with V and J called. A share of clones is missing; checked studies link under half to unresolved V genes, and the rest is unexplained. This sample holds about 71,000 clones; roughly 89% were observed only once. Jointly, the top ten make up about 20% of the sample. The CDR3 goes from the cysteine to the phenylalanine over 13 residues. Just the 39-base CDR3 DNA is kept, in frame starting at base 1. The germline V gene (reference sequence) supplies CDR1 GTSNPN and CDR2 SVGIG. V and J lose 1 base and 0 bases, and a span of 4 bases separates them.

The sequenced material came from PBMCs. The sequence joins TRBV30 to TRBJ1-3; the D segment cannot be called with confidence. This clonotype was obtained from a man aged 55 to 70 with lung cancer. Here is the DNA: TGTGCCTGGAGTGCACTCTCTGGAAACACCATATATTTT. This encodes CAWSALSGNTIYF.